The entry below gives a single T cell receptor (beta chain) sequence along with its context. One junction end disagrees with the germline gene, perhaps due to a read error. This sample was included in a study of tumor and adjacent non-tumor tissue in lung cancer. TCRbeta libraries were built with three rounds of nested PCR, modified from ARM-PCR. Via MiXCR, TCRdb re-called the multiplex PCR reads, giving one row per CDR3 protein. Of about 110,000 distinct CDR3 sequences in the sample, around 82% were seen once. The template was RNA from unsorted bulk tissue. Germline loops: CDR1 MNHEY, CDR2 SVGAGI. The CDR3 has 14 amino acids.

Source material: lung tumor tissue. The TCR was taken from a man between 65 and 85 years old with non-small cell lung cancer. V gene TRBV6-5 combines with J gene TRBJ1-1, with 8 bases lining up with TRBD1. The CDR3 DNA sequence: TGTGTCAGCAGCCAGGCAGGGGGCCGTCGTGAAGCTTTCTTT. Translating gives CVSSQAGGRREAFF.